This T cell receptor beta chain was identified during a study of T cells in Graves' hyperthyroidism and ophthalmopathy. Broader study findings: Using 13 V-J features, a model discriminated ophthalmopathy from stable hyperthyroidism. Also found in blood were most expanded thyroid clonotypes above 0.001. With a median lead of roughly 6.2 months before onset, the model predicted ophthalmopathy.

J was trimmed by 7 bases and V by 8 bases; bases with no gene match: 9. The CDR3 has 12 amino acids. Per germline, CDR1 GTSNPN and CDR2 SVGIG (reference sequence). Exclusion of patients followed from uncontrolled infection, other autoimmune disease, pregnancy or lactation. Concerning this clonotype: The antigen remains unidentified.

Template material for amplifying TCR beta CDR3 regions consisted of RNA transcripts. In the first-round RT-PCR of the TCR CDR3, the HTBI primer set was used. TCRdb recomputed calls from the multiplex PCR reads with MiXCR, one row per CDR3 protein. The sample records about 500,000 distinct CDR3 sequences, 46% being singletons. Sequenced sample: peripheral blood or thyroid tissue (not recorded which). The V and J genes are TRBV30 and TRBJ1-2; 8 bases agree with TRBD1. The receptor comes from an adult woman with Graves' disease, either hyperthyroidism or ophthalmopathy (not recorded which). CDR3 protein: CAAAGGAGGYTF. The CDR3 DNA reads TGTGCCGCAGCAGGGGGCGCGGGTGGCTACACCTTC.